The sequence of this TCR beta chain was determined in a study of blood T cell repertoires in COVID-19. Study information: Samples taken during acute and convalescent COVID-19 were collected in the United States, Italy and Spain.

Sequenced by immunoSEQ multiplex PCR; TCRdb stores in-frame clones only, minus some. The sample contains under 200,000 clones, around 82% of which appear only once. Adults between roughly 18 and 90 years of age took part from 20 to 25 US areas. Two consecutive negative NP/OP PCR tests, clearance, or resolved symptoms defined Cohort 3 recovery. The clonotype comes from a man between 60 and 75 years old who had recovered from COVID-19. The specimen sequenced was PBMCs or T cells enriched from blood (not recorded which).

The CDR3: CSVSEGRSSPLHF. As DNA, the CDR3 is TGCAGCGTGAGCGAGGGCAGGAGTTCACCCCTCCACTTT. The chain recombines TRBV29-1 with TRBJ1-6; D unclear. CDR1 is SQVTM, CDR2 ANQGSEA, per germline. The CDR3 loop spans 13 amino acids. Trimming took 6 bases from V and 9 from J, leaving 15 bases between them.